The 15 T cell receptor beta chains in this list originate from one sample, sequenced in a study of blood T cell repertoires in COVID-19. Produced via immunoSEQ multiplex PCR; TCRdb's table is partial and in-frame only. The sample shows roughly 250,000 clones, 79% of them seen only once. Sequences were obtained from peripheral blood. The receptors were gathered from a woman in her forties with active or convalescent COVID-19.

The chain is built from TRBV7-9 and TRBJ2-2; maybe TRBD2 (5 bases). Between the trimmed V and J ends, which lost 8 bases and 6 bases, there was a span of 10 bases. CDR1 and CDR2 (germline): SEHNR, FQNEAQ (reference sequence). The CDR3 is 12 residues long. The DNA of the CDR3 is TGTGCCAGCTCCGTGAGGGCCGGGGAGCTGTTTTTT. The encoded protein is CASSVRAGELFF. Full variable domain (outside the CDR3, taken from reference TRBV7-9 and TRBJ2-2): DTGVSQNPRHKITKRGQNVTFRCDPISEHNRLYWYRQTLGQGPEFLTYFQNEAQLEKSRLLSDRFSAERPKGSFSTLEIQRTEQGDSAMYLCASSVRAGELFFGEGSRLTVL.

The count of this clone is one. The chain recombines TRBV24-1 with TRBJ1-2; maybe TRBD1 (5 bases). The length of the CDR3 is 15 residues. The germline CDR1 and CDR2 sequences are KGHDR and SFDVKD. Trimming cost V 4 bases and J 3 bases, with 14 bases left between them. CDR3 nucleotide sequence: TGTGCCACCAGTGAATTTACAGGAGGGGACTATGGCTACACCTTC. This codes for CATSEFTGGDYGYTF.

V is TRBV6-1 and J is TRBJ1-1, with 7 nucleotides matching TRBD1. V was pared by 3 bases and J by 1 base, with 8 bases of the junction left unmatched. The CDR3 extends over 16 amino acids. Germline CDR1 and CDR2: MNHNS and SASEGT. CDR3 loop: CASSDPARTGNTEAFF. Written as DNA, the CDR3 is TGTGCCAGCAGTGACCCGGCCCGGACAGGGAACACTGAAGCTTTCTTT.

This clone has just a few counts. V usage is TRBV5-1 and J usage is TRBJ1-4; D not certain. V was shortened by 4 bases and J by 3 bases, with 10 bases between the two germline ends. CDR1 and CDR2 (germline): SGHRS, YFSETQ. The CDR3 runs 14 residues. CDR3 coding DNA: TGCGCCAGCAGCCCGGAGTCCCCTAATGAAAAACTGTTTTTT. It translates to CASSPESPNEKLFF.

The chain recombines TRBV28 with TRBJ1-2; 8 bases are a match to TRBD1. CDR1 and CDR2 from the germline V gene are MDHEN and SYDVKM. There are 15 residues in the CDR3. With V trimmed by 2 bases and J by 4 bases, 6 bases remained unmatched. The CDR3 loop is CASSLGQGARYGYTF. The CDR3, as DNA: TGTGCCAGCAGTTTAGGGCAGGGGGCGCGCTATGGCTACACCTTC.

The CDR3, as DNA: TGTGCCAGCAGCTTGGGACAGAAAAACACTGAAGCTTTCTTT. Encoded protein: CASSLGQKNTEAFF. This rearrangement joins TRBV5-5 to TRBJ1-1, with a possible D match to TRBD1 (5 bases). CDR1 SGHKS and CDR2 YYEKEE come from the germline V gene (reference sequence). The CDR3 has 14 amino acids. V was trimmed by 0 bases and J by 2 bases, leaving 8 bases between them.

V gene TRBV28 combines with J gene TRBJ1-1; TRBD1 matches at 7 bases. CDR3 length: 14 amino acids. The V segment lost 5 bases and the J segment 4 bases; nucleotides outside the gene matches: 7. CDR1 is MDHEN, CDR2 SYDVKM, per germline. CDR3 residues: CASSLGGLGTEAFF. The CDR3 bases are TGTGCCAGCAGTCTAGGGGGCCTGGGCACTGAAGCTTTCTTT.

The V call is TRBV7-9, the J call TRBJ2-2, with D possibly matching TRBD2 (5 bases). V was pared by 3 bases and J by 4 bases, with 9 bases between. Per the germline V gene, CDR1 is SEHNR and CDR2 is FQNEAQ (reference sequence). This CDR3 has 14 amino acids. In DNA form, the CDR3 reads TGTGCCAGCAGCTTTAGCGATAGCACCGGGGAGCTGTTTTTT. As protein: CASSFSDSTGELFF.

The V gene is TRBV28, the J gene TRBJ1-1, with D perhaps TRBD1 (5 bases). Trimming shortened V by 5 bases and J by 7 bases, and 8 bases separated the two germline ends. In germline, CDR1 is MDHEN, CDR2 SYDVKM. CDR3 size: 11 residues. The CDR3 DNA sequence: TGTGCCAGCAGTCAGACAGTTGAAGCTTTCTTT. Its protein is CASSQTVEAFF. Looking up the rest from reference TRBV28 and TRBJ1-1 gives the full variable domain: DVKVTQSSRYLVKRTGEKVFLECVQDMDHENMFWYRQDPGLGLRLIYFSYDVKMKEKGDIPEGYSVSREKKERFSLILESASTNQTSMYLCASSQTVEAFFGQGTRLTVV.

This chain joins TRBV2 and TRBJ2-5; TRBD2 aligns across 8 bases. The CDR3 consists of 16 residues. Per germline, CDR1 SNHLY and CDR2 FYNNEI. Trimming at V came to 5 bases and at J to 4 bases, leaving 12 bases not matched to a gene. CDR3 region: CASSPEDAGGLETQYF. DNA for the CDR3: TGTGCCAGCAGTCCCGAGGACGCGGGGGGCCTAGAGACCCAGTACTTC. Filled out from reference TRBV2 and TRBJ2-5, the complete variable domain reads EPEVTQTPSHQVTQMGQEVILRCVPISNHLYFYWYRQILGQKVEFLVSFYNNEISEKSEIFDDQFSVERPDGSNFTLKIRSTKLEDSAMYFCASSPEDAGGLETQYFGPGTRLLVL.

The chain is built from TRBV27 and TRBJ1-6, with 7 nucleotides matching TRBD1. In germline, CDR1 is MNHEY, CDR2 SMNVEV (reference sequence). This CDR3 has 15 residues. After removal of 3 bases from V and 6 bases from J, the junction contained 5 bases not matched to a gene. CDR3 nucleotide sequence: TGTGCCAGCAGTTTCTCAGGGGGGATTAATTCACCCCTCCACTTT. Translation gives CASSFSGGINSPLHF.

This clone was detected a few times. The chain uses TRBV6-5 and TRBJ1-1; the match to TRBD1 covers 7 bases. The CDR3 covers 16 residues. Germline-derived CDR1 and CDR2 are MNHEY and SVGAGI. Trimming removed 2 bases from V and 5 bases from J; junction bases left unmatched: 11. CDR3 protein: CASSYGGDRVVTEAFF. CDR3 in DNA: TGTGCCAGCAGTTACGGGGGCGACAGGGTAGTGACTGAAGCTTTCTTT.

The gene calls are TRBV5-1 and TRBJ2-2; TRBD1 aligns across 12 bases. V lost 4 bases, J lost 4 bases, and 5 bases stayed unmatched. Germline CDR1 SGHRS, CDR2 YFSETQ. This CDR3 is built from 16 residues. The CDR3 loop is CASSAGQGAVTGELFF. The CDR3 DNA reads as TGCGCCAGCAGCGCGGGACAGGGGGCGGTCACCGGGGAGCTGTTTTTT.

The genes are TRBV11-2 and TRBJ1-5, with no clear D. This CDR3 contains 11 residues. Between the trimmed V and J ends, which lost 7 bases and 16 bases, there was a span of 17 bases. Looked up from germline, CDR1 is SGHAT and CDR2 is FQNNGV. This CDR3 reads CASTPKGGKHF. In DNA, the CDR3 is TGTGCCAGCACCCCTAAGGGAGGGAAACATTTT.

The V and J genes are TRBV18 and TRBJ1-3; unclear D gene. The CDR3 consists of 16 residues. CDR1 and CDR2 from the germline V gene are KGHSH and LQKENI. Between the trimmed V and J ends, which lost 4 bases and 4 bases, there was a span of 17 bases. The CDR3 coding sequence is TGTGCCAGCTCACTACGGGCCAAGGACTACGGAAACACCATATATTTT. Protein product: CASSLRAKDYGNTIYF.